This T cell receptor (beta chain) was captured by sequencing in a study of blood T cell repertoires in COVID-19. Across the whole study: Samples representing acute and convalescent COVID-19 were sourced from the United States, Italy and Spain. Sample material is recorded as cDNA or gDNA derived from T cells, B-cell-depleted T cells, or PBMCs.

There are 15 residues in the CDR3. Germline V gene lookup returns CDR1 KGHSH and CDR2 LQKENI. Trimming left V 0 bases short and J 3 bases short, with 8 bases between. This table comes from immunoSEQ multiplex PCR, and its TCRdb copy is limited to in-frame clones, with some not included. This sample yields 250,000 or so clones, of which approximately 90% are seen a single time; more than 1.5% belongs to the top ten. All enrollees were roughly 18 to 89 years old and from 24 US areas. Cohort allocation depended upon clinical history that participants reported. The chain employs TRBV18 and TRBJ2-2; D possibly corresponds to TRBD1 (5 bases). Sequenced sample: PBMCs or T cells enriched from blood (not recorded which). This TCR was sampled from a man aged 35 to 55 who had recovered from COVID-19. CDR3 amino acids: CASSPPSRDTGELFF. The DNA for the CDR3 is TGTGCCAGCTCACCACCGAGCAGGGACACCGGGGAGCTGTTTTTT. The complete variable domain, with remaining parts taken from reference TRBV18 and TRBJ2-2, reads NAGVMQNPRHLVRRRGQEARLRCSPMKGHSHVYWYRQLPEEGLKFMVYLQKENIIDESGMPKERFSAEFPKEGPSILRIQQVVRGDSAAYFCASSPPSRDTGELFFGEGSRLTVL.